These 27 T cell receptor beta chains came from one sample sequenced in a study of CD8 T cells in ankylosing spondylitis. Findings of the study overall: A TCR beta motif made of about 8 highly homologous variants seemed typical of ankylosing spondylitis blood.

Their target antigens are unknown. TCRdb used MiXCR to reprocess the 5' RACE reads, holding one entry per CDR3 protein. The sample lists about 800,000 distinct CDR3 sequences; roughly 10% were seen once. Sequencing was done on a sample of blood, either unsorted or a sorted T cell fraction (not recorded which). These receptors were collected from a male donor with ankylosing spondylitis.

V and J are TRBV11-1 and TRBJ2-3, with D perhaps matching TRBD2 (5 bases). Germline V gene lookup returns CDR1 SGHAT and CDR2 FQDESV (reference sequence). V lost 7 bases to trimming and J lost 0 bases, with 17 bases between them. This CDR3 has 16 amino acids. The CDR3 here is CASTIGLAVSTDTQYF. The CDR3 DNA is TGTGCCAGCACCATAGGACTGGCTGTTAGCACAGATACGCAGTATTTT.

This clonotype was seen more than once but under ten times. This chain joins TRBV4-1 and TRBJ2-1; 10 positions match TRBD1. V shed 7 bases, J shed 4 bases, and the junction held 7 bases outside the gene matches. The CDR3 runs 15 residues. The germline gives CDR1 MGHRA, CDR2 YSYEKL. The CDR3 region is CASNLPGQGYNEQFF. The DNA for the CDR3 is TGCGCCAGCAACCTTCCGGGACAGGGGTACAATGAGCAGTTCTTC.

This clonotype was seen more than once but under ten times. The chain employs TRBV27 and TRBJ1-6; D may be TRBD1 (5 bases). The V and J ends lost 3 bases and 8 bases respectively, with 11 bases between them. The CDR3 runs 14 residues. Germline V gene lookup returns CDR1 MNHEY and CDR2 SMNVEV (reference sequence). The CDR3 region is CASSFRPGDSPLHF. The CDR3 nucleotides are TGTGCCAGCAGTTTCAGGCCGGGGGATTCACCCCTCCACTTT.

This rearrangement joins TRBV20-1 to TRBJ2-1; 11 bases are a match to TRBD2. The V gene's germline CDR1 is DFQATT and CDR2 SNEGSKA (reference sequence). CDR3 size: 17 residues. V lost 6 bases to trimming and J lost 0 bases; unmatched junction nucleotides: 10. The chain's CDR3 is CSAPGLAGGISYNEQFF. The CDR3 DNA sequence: TGCAGTGCCCCCGGGCTAGCGGGAGGCATCTCCTACAATGAGCAGTTCTTC.

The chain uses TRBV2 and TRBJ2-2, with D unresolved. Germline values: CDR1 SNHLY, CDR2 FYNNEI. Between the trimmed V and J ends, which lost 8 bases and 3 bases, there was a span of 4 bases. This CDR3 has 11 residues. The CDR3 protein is CASLDTGELFF. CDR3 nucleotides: TGTGCCAGCCTGGACACCGGGGAGCTGTTTTTT.

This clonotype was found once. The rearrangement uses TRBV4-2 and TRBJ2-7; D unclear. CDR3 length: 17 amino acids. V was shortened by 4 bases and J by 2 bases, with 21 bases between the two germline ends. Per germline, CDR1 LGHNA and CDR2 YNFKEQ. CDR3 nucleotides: TGTGCCAGCAGCCTCACAACCGGAACAGTGGGTGCCTACGAGCAGTACTTC. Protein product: CASSLTTGTVGAYEQYF.

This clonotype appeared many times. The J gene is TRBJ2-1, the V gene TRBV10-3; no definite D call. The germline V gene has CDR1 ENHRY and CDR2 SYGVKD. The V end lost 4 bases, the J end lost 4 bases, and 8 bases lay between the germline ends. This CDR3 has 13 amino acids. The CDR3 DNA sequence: TGTGCCATCAGTGCTGGGATTTACAATGAGCAGTTCTTC. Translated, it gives CAISAGIYNEQFF.

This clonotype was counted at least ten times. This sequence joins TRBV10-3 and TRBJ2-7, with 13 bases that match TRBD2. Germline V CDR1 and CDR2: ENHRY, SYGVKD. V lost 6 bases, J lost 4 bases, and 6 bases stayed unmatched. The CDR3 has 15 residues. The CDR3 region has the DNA TGTGCCATCAGCGGACTAGCGGGAGATTCATACGAGCAGTACTTC. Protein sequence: CAISGLAGDSYEQYF.

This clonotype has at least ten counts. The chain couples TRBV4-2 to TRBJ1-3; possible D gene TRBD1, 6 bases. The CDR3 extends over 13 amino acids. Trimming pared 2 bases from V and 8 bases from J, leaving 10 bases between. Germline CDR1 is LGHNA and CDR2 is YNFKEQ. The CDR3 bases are TGTGCCAGCAGCCAAAGACAGGCGGACACCATATATTTT. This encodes CASSQRQADTIYF.

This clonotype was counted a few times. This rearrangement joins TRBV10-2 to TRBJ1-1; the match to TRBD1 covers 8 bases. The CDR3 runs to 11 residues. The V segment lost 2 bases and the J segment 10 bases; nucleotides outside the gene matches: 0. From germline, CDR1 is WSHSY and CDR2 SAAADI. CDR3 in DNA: TGCGCCAGCAGTGAGACAGGGGGAGCTTTCTTT. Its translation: CASSETGGAFF.

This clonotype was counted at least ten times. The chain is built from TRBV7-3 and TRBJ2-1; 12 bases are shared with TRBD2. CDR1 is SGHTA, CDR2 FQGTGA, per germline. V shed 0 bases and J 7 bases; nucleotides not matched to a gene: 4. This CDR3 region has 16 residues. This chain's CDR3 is CASSLTPGLAGNEQFF. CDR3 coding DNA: TGTGCCAGCAGCTTAACGCCCGGACTAGCGGGGAATGAGCAGTTCTTC.

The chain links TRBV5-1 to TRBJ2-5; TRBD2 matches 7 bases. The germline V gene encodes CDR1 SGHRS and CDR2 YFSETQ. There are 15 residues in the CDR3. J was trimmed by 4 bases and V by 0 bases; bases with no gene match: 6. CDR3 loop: CASSLGRKRGETQYF. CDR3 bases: TGCGCCAGCAGCTTGGGTCGGAAGCGGGGAGAGACCCAGTACTTC. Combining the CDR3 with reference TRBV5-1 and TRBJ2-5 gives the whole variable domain KAGVTQTPRYLIKTRGQQVTLSCSPISGHRSVSWYQQTPGQGLQFLFEYFSETQRNKGNFPGRFSGRQFSNSRSEMNVSTLELGDSALYLCASSLGRKRGETQYFGPGTRLLVL.

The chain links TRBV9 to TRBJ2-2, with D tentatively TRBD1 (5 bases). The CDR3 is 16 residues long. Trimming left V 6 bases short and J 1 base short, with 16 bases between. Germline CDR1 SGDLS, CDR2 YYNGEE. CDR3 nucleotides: TGTGCCAGCACCGCCCGAATAGGACAGAACACCGGGGAGCTGTTTTTT. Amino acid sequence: CASTARIGQNTGELFF.

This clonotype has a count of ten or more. The chain's CDR3 is CSVGGFNTEAFF. CDR3 nucleotides: TGCAGCGTTGGGGGCTTCAACACTGAAGCTTTCTTT. The rearrangement uses TRBV29-1 and TRBJ1-1; maybe TRBD1 (5 bases). Germline V gene lookup returns CDR1 SQVTM and CDR2 ANQGSEA. Between the trimmed V and J ends, which lost 4 bases and 2 bases, there was a span of 8 bases. The CDR3 has 12 amino acids.

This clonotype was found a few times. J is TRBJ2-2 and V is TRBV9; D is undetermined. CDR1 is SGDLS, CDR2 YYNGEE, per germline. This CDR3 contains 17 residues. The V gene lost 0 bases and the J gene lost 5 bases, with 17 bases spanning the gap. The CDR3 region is CASSVVLARTGTGELFF. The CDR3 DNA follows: TGTGCCAGCAGCGTAGTCCTCGCCCGGACCGGAACCGGGGAGCTGTTTTTT.

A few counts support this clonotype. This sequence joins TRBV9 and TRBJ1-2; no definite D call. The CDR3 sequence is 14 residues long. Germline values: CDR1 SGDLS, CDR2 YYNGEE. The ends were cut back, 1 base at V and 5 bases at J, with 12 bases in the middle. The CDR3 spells CASSVKDPSYGYTF. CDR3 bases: TGTGCCAGCAGCGTAAAGGACCCTTCTTATGGCTACACCTTC. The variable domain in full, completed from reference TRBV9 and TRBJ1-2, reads DSGVTQTPKHLITATGQRVTLRCSPRSGDLSVYWYQQSLDQGLQFLIQYYNGEERAKGNILERFSAQQFPDLHSELNLSSLELGDSALYFCASSVKDPSYGYTFGSGTRLTVV.

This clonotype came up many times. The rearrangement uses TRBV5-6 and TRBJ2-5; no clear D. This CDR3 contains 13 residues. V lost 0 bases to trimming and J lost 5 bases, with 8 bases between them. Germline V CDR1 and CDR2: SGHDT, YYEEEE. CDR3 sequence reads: CASSLVRSETQYF. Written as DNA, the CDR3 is TGTGCCAGCAGCTTGGTCCGTTCGGAGACCCAGTACTTC.

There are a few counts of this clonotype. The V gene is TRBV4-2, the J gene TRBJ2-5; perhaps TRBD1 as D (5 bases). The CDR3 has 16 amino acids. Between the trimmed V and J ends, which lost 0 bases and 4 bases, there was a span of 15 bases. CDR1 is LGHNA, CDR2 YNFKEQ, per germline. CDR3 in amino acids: CASSQDQGRIRETQYF. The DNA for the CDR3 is TGTGCCAGCAGCCAAGATCAGGGCCGAATCCGAGAGACCCAGTACTTC.

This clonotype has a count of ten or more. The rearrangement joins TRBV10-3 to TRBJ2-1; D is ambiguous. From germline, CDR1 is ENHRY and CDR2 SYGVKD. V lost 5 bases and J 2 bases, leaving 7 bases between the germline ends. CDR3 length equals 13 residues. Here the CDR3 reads CAISQGTYNEQFF. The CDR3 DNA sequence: TGTGCCATCAGTCAAGGAACCTACAATGAGCAGTTCTTC.

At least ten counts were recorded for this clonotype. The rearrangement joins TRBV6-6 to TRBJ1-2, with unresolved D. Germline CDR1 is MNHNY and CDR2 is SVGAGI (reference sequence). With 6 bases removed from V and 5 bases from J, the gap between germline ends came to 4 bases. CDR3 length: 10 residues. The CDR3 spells CASSQYGYTF. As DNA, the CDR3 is TGTGCCAGCAGCCAGTATGGCTACACCTTC.

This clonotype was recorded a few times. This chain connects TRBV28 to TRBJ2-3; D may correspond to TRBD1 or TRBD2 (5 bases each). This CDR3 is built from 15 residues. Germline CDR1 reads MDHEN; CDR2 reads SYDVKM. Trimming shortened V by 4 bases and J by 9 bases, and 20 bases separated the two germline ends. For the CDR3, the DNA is TGTGCCAGCAGTTCCTGGACACCCCGTGCGGGCACGCAGTATTTT. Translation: CASSSWTPRAGTQYF.

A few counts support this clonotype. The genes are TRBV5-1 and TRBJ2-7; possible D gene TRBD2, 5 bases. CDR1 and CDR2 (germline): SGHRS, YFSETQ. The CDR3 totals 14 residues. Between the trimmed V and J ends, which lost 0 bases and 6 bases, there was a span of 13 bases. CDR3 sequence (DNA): TGCGCCAGCAGCTTGGATGGGCTAGCCGGCGAGCAGTACTTC. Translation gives CASSLDGLAGEQYF.

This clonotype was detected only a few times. The CDR3 loop is CASSPAGNEQYF. As DNA, the CDR3 is TGTGCCAGCAGCCCTGCCGGAAACGAGCAGTACTTC. The gene calls are TRBV7-8 and TRBJ2-7, with D unresolved. This CDR3 contains 12 residues. The ends were cut back, 5 bases at V and 5 bases at J, with 10 bases in the middle. CDR1 and CDR2 from the germline V gene are SGHVS and FQNEAQ.

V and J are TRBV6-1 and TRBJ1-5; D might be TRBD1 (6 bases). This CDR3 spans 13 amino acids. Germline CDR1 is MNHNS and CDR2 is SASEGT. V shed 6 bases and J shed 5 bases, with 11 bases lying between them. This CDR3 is CASRTTGYQPQHF. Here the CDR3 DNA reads TGTGCCAGCAGAACCACAGGGTATCAGCCCCAGCATTTT.

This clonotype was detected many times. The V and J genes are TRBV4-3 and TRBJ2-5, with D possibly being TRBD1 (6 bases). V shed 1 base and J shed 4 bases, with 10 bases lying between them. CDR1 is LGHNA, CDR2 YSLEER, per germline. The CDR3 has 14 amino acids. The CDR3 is CASSQVSRGETQYF. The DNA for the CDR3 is TGCGCCAGCAGCCAAGTGAGCAGGGGAGAGACCCAGTACTTC.

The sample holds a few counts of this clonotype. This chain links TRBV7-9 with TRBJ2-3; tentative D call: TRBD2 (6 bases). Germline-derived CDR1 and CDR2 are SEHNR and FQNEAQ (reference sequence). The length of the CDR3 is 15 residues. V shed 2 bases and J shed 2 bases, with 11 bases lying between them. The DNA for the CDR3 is TGTGCCAGCAGCTTAACCCTAGCGTTCACAGATACGCAGTATTTT. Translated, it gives CASSLTLAFTDTQYF.

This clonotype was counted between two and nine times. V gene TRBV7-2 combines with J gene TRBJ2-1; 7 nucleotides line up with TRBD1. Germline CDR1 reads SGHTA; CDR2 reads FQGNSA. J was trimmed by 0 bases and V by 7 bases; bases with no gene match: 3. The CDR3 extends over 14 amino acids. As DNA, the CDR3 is TGTGCCAGCAAGGGGGCCCGCTCCTACAATGAGCAGTTCTTC. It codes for CASKGARSYNEQFF.